The 27 T cell receptor beta chains reported below all come from one sample, sequenced in a study of T cell responses to AZD1222 COVID-19 vaccine. Assay: immunoSEQ multiplex PCR; the TCRdb copy retains only in-frame clones and omits some. The sample yields over 90,000 clones, roughly nine tenths seen once. The input for sequencing was peripheral blood, taken 28 days after the second AZD1222 dose. Receptors were obtained from an adult who received the AZD1222 COVID-19 vaccine.

By share, this clone ranks as medium-sized. The chain couples TRBV19 to TRBJ2-2; D is possibly TRBD1 (5 bases). Trimming left V 5 bases short and J 3 bases short, with 16 bases between. The CDR3 covers 16 residues. CDR1 and CDR2 (germline): LNHDA, SQIVND (reference sequence). CDR3 DNA: TGTGCCAGTAGTCCCTGGGGCAGCCTACACACCGGGGAGCTGTTTTTT. It yields the protein CASSPWGSLHTGELFF.

The chain employs TRBV6-5 and TRBJ1-4; TRBD1 matches at 7 bases. This CDR3 is built from 15 residues. Trimming removed 5 bases from V and 8 bases from J; junction bases left unmatched: 11. CDR1 and CDR2 from the germline V gene are MNHEY and SVGAGI. CDR3 sequence: CASSRSNRGREKLFF. The CDR3 DNA reads TGTGCCAGCAGTAGATCAAACAGGGGTCGGGAAAAACTGTTTTTT.

Only a few counts were recorded for this clone. This sequence joins TRBV2 and TRBJ2-5; 10 nucleotides agree with TRBD1. Trimming at V came to 6 bases and at J to 5 bases, leaving 9 bases not matched to a gene. The germline CDR1 and CDR2 sequences are SNHLY and FYNNEI. CDR3 length: 15 amino acids. The chain's CDR3 is CASRPGTGVAETQYF. CDR3 coding DNA: TGTGCCAGCAGACCGGGGACAGGGGTAGCGGAGACCCAGTACTTC.

The rearrangement joins TRBV7-2 to TRBJ1-2; TRBD1 aligns across 7 bases. CDR3 length: 15 amino acids. Looked up from germline, CDR1 is SGHTA and CDR2 is FQGNSA. V dropped 4 bases and J dropped 4; count of bases not matched to a gene: 9. CDR3 coding DNA: TGTGCCAGCAGCTACCGACAGGGATCAGGCTATGGCTACACCTTC. Its protein is CASSYRQGSGYGYTF.

This clone was recorded a few times. This chain uses TRBV5-4 with TRBJ2-5; D is ambiguous. Germline CDR1 reads SGHNT; CDR2 reads YYREEE (reference sequence). V was cut by 6 bases and J by 5 bases, with 11 bases left in between. The CDR3 spans 12 residues. This chain's CDR3 is CASTGKGETQYF. CDR3 in DNA: TGTGCCAGCACAGGAAAAGGGGAGACCCAGTACTTC.

The V gene is TRBV19, the J gene TRBJ1-5; D is unresolved. Germline V gives CDR1 LNHDA, CDR2 SQIVND (reference sequence). The CDR3 is 14 residues long. Trimming shortened V by 1 base and J by 5 bases, and 9 bases separated the two germline ends. In nucleotides, the CDR3 is TGTGCCAGTAGTATAGGCATCGGAGATCAGCCCCAGCATTTT. Translation: CASSIGIGDQPQHF. Using reference TRBV19 and TRBJ1-5 for the parts outside the CDR3, the full variable domain is DGGITQSPKYLFRKEGQNVTLSCEQNLNHDAMYWYRQDPGQGLRLIYYSQIVNDFQKGDIAEGYSVSREKKESFPLTVTSAQKNPTAFYLCASSIGIGDQPQHFGDGTRLSIL.

The chain links TRBV15 to TRBJ2-5; D is possibly TRBD1 (6 bases). CDR1 and CDR2 (germline): LNHNV, YYDKDF (reference sequence). The length of the CDR3 is 16 residues. Trimming pared 5 bases from V and 1 base from J, leaving 17 bases between. DNA for the CDR3: TGTGCCACCAGCCGCGCCGGGACACCCGCCCAAGAGACCCAGTACTTC. Translated: CATSRAGTPAQETQYF.

The gene calls are TRBV6-5 and TRBJ1-1; no definite D call. V was pared by 7 bases and J by 0 bases, with 9 bases between. The CDR3 consists of 13 residues. Looked up from germline, CDR1 is MNHEY and CDR2 is SVGAGI. This CDR3 reads CASMSPMNTEAFF. CDR3 DNA sequence: TGTGCCAGCATGTCCCCCATGAACACTGAAGCTTTCTTT.

The V call is TRBV12-3 or TRBV12-4, the J call TRBJ2-5; D unclear. V lost 2 bases and J lost 1, with 5 bases in between. The CDR3 has 13 residues. CDR3 bases: TGTGCCAGCAGTTTACGCCTCCAAGAGACCCAGTACTTC. Translated, it gives CASSLRLQETQYF.

V usage is TRBV24-1 and J usage is TRBJ1-3; 8 bases line up with TRBD1. With 4 bases clipped from V and 5 bases from J, the junction kept 6 bases outside the gene matches. Germline CDR1 reads KGHDR; CDR2 reads SFDVKD. This CDR3 spans 15 amino acids. The CDR3 nucleotides read TGTGCCACCAGTGACAGCAGGGGGCCTCGAAACACCATATATTTT. It yields the protein CATSDSRGPRNTIYF.

The chain links TRBV10-1 to TRBJ2-2; 8 bases are a match to TRBD1. The CDR3 has 15 residues. The germline V gene has CDR1 WNHNN and CDR2 SYGVQD (reference sequence). The junction had 6 bases not matched to a gene; V was cut back by 2 bases and J by 7 bases. The CDR3 DNA is TGCGCCAGCAGTGAGGGACAGGGTGGCAACGGGGAGCTGTTTTTT. Its protein is CASSEGQGGNGELFF.

This chain connects TRBV7-2 to TRBJ2-5; either TRBD1 or TRBD2 may supply D (5 bases each). Per germline, CDR1 SGHTA and CDR2 FQGNSA. The V gene lost 6 bases and the J gene lost 5 bases, with 19 bases spanning the gap. CDR3 length equals 15 residues. CDR3 DNA sequence: TGTGCCAGCAGTTTTCAACCCGGGACCTACGAGACCCAGTACTTC. Its translation: CASSFQPGTYETQYF.

V is TRBV19 and J is TRBJ2-5; the D is unclear. The ends were cut back, 4 bases at V and 5 bases at J, with 14 bases in the middle. CDR3 size: 14 residues. Germline V lookup: CDR1 LNHDA, CDR2 SQIVND (reference sequence). The CDR3 loop reads CASSTQSVGETQYF. The CDR3 DNA reads as TGTGCCAGTAGTACACAGTCCGTGGGGGAGACCCAGTACTTC.

The genes are TRBV7-6 and TRBJ2-3; 8 bases are shared with TRBD2. CDR3 size: 16 residues. The V gene's germline CDR1 is SGHVS and CDR2 FNYEAQ. V lost 5 bases to trimming and J lost 0 bases; unmatched junction nucleotides: 7. CDR3 residues: CASSPQAGGSTDTQYF. For the CDR3, the DNA is TGTGCCAGCAGCCCCCAGGCGGGGGGTAGCACAGATACGCAGTATTTT.

CDR3 sequence (DNA): TGTGCCAGCAGTGAGGGGGGGACCCCCGACTACGAGCAGTACTTC. The encoded protein is CASSEGGTPDYEQYF. The rearrangement joins TRBV2 to TRBJ2-7, with 7 positions matching TRBD2. CDR1 is SNHLY and CDR2 is FYNNEI in the germline V gene. The CDR3 sequence is 15 residues long. J gave up 3 bases and V 3 bases, and 8 bases lay outside the gene matches. The entire variable domain, with the rest obtained from reference TRBV2 and TRBJ2-7, is as follows: EPEVTQTPSHQVTQMGQEVILRCVPISNHLYFYWYRQILGQKVEFLVSFYNNEISEKSEIFDDQFSVERPDGSNFTLKIRSTKLEDSAMYFCASSEGGTPDYEQYFGPGTRLTVT.

V is TRBV30 and J is TRBJ1-2; 11 bases match TRBD1. The trim removed 4 bases at V and 5 bases at J, leaving 6 bases unmatched. From germline, CDR1 is GTSNPN and CDR2 SVGIG (reference sequence). The CDR3 consists of 14 residues. CDR3 DNA: TGTGCCTGGACCCCGGACAGGGGGCTTTATGGCTACACCTTC. The encoded protein is CAWTPDRGLYGYTF.

J is TRBJ1-2 and V is TRBV5-1, with TRBD1 as a possible D gene (6 bases). Germline-derived CDR1 and CDR2 are SGHRS and YFSETQ. The CDR3 totals 18 residues. V shed 0 bases and J shed 2 bases, with 20 bases lying between them. DNA for the CDR3: TGCGCCAGCAGCTTGGTAGGGTTCGGCCCAGGGGAAAACTATGGCTACACCTTC. This encodes CASSLVGFGPGENYGYTF.

The V and J genes are TRBV19 and TRBJ1-5; D gene uncertain. The CDR3 spans 16 residues. Germline-derived CDR1 and CDR2 are LNHDA and SQIVND (reference sequence). The V gene lost 3 bases and the J gene lost 0 bases, with 12 bases spanning the gap. CDR3: CASSIVSGTSNQPQHF. DNA for the CDR3: TGTGCCAGTAGTATTGTCAGCGGCACTAGCAATCAGCCCCAGCATTTT.

The chain carries TRBV9 and TRBJ1-1; TRBD1 might be the D (6 bases). Between the trimmed V and J ends, which lost 3 bases and 4 bases, there was a span of 10 bases. The CDR3 length is 13 residues. From germline, CDR1 is SGDLS and CDR2 YYNGEE. CDR3 in amino acids: CASSEAGATEAFF. Here the CDR3 DNA reads TGTGCCAGCAGCGAGGCAGGGGCCACTGAAGCTTTCTTT.

The gene calls are TRBV28 and TRBJ2-2; the D is unclear. V was trimmed by 6 bases and J by 4 bases, leaving 6 bases between them. The CDR3 runs to 12 residues. The germline V gene has CDR1 MDHEN and CDR2 SYDVKM. This CDR3 is CASSLVTGELFF. The CDR3 bases are TGTGCCAGCAGCTTAGTCACCGGGGAGCTGTTTTTT.

This clone was observed once. The V and J genes are TRBV4-3 and TRBJ2-5, with D unresolved. Trimming took off 0 bases at V and 5 bases at J, with 10 bases between the two ends. This CDR3 is built from 14 residues. Germline CDR1 is LGHNA and CDR2 is YSLEER. For the CDR3, the DNA is TGCGCCAGCAGCCAAGAGGTGGGATGGGAGACCCAGTACTTC. Translating gives CASSQEVGWETQYF.

The chain joins TRBV9 to TRBJ1-1, with TRBD1 as a possible D gene (5 bases). V dropped 0 bases and J dropped 1 base, with 10 bases sitting between them. Per the germline V gene, CDR1 is SGDLS and CDR2 is YYNGEE. CDR3 size: 15 residues. The chain's CDR3 is CASSVAPTGNTEAFF. CDR3 sequence (DNA): TGTGCCAGCAGCGTAGCTCCCACAGGGAACACTGAAGCTTTCTTT.

The rearrangement uses TRBV11-1 and TRBJ1-2, with D unresolved. The V end was cut by 0 bases, the J end by 3 bases, with 11 bases between. Germline V CDR1 and CDR2: SGHAT, FQDESV (reference sequence). The CDR3 contains 15 residues. CDR3 nucleotide sequence: TGTGCCAGCAGCTTAGCCCCCCGGAACCACTATGGCTACACCTTC. Its protein is CASSLAPRNHYGYTF.

This clone has just one count. This chain links TRBV25-1 with TRBJ2-2; 9 nucleotides align to TRBD1. The ends lost 5 bases at V and 2 bases at J; junction bases unmatched: 6. The CDR3 has 16 amino acids. The germline V gene encodes CDR1 MGHDK and CDR2 SYGVNS. The CDR3 nucleotides read TGTGCCAGCAGTATGTCGGACAGGGGTAACACCGGGGAGCTGTTTTTT. Translation: CASSMSDRGNTGELFF.

This clone was recorded only once. The gene calls are TRBV30 and TRBJ1-1; no clear D. This CDR3 has 11 amino acids. The germline V and J ends were trimmed by 5 bases and 2 bases, with 6 bases remaining between them. Germline V gives CDR1 GTSNPN, CDR2 SVGIG (reference sequence). Written as DNA, the CDR3 is TGTGCCTGGGACGGAAACACTGAAGCTTTCTTT. Its protein product is CAWDGNTEAFF.

The chain couples TRBV30 to TRBJ1-5; TRBD1 might be the D (5 bases). Trimming took off 3 bases at V and 9 bases at J, with 12 bases between the two ends. CDR1 and CDR2 (germline): GTSNPN, SVGIG (reference sequence). CDR3 length equals 12 residues. CDR3 region: CAWRAPGGPQHF. The CDR3 DNA is TGTGCCTGGAGAGCACCCGGGGGGCCCCAGCATTTT.

The chain carries TRBV27 and TRBJ1-5; D remains unclear. Germline lookup yields CDR1 MNHEY and CDR2 SMNVEV (reference sequence). The V end lost 7 bases, the J end lost 9 bases, and 7 bases lay between the germline ends. The CDR3 sequence is 10 residues long. The CDR3 loop reads CASTEGPQHF. The CDR3 nucleotides are TGTGCCAGCACCGAAGGGCCCCAGCATTTT.